The rows below give T cell receptor beta chains drawn from one sample of a study of blood T cell repertoires in COVID-19. Measured with immunoSEQ multiplex PCR; TCRdb has only the in-frame clones, and not every one. The sample records about 120,000 clones, around 81% being singletons. The sample taken for sequencing was peripheral blood. These receptors were taken from a man aged 25-45 years with COVID-19, enrolled during active disease. The CDR3 runs from the conserved cysteine through the conserved F or W. Fields, in order: V gene, J gene, clone size, D gene, CDR3 DNA, CDR3 protein. A D gene is named only where the DNA matches it firmly. A row's size may be missing; if present it is once, few, many or a size class.

TRBV6-2/TRBV6-3	TRBJ2-2	NA	NA	TGTGCCAGCAGTCGGACAGAGAACACCGGGGAGCTGTTTTTT	CASSRTENTGELFF
TRBV4-1	TRBJ2-1	NA	TRBD2	TGCGCCAGCAGCCATGGGGGGGACAATGAGCAGTTCTTC	CASSHGGDNEQFF
TRBV5-4	TRBJ2-2	few	NA	TGTGCCAGCAGCTTGTCACAGAACACCGGGGAGCTGTTTTTT	CASSLSQNTGELFF
TRBV6-5	TRBJ1-3	NA	NA	TGTGCCAGCAGTTACTCGTTCAACTCTGGAAACACCATATATTTT	CASSYSFNSGNTIYF
TRBV7-8	TRBJ1-4	NA	NA	TGTGCCAGCACCATCACAGGTTCGGCTAATGAAAAACTGTTTTTT	CASTITGSANEKLFF
TRBV27	TRBJ1-1	NA	NA	TGTGCCAGCAGTCCCTTGAGGCCCCTGGGTCAGAACACTGAAGCTTTCTTT	CASSPLRPLGQNTEAFF
TRBV6-2/TRBV6-3	TRBJ2-4	once	TRBD2	TGTGCCAGCAGTTACACAGCCGGGACTAGCGGGGGGGCCGACAAAAACATTCAGTACTTC	CASSYTAGTSGGADKNIQYF
TRBV7-3	TRBJ2-2	NA	NA	TGTGCCAGCAGCTTAACGACAGGCGCCTACCCGAACACCGGGGAGCTGTTTTTT	CASSLTTGAYPNTGELFF
TRBV15	TRBJ2-7	NA	TRBD2	TGTGCCACCAGCAGAGATCCTAGCGGGAGAGTTTACGAGCAGTACTTC	CATSRDPSGRVYEQYF
TRBV6-6	TRBJ2-7	NA	TRBD2	TGTGCCAGCAGGGGGAGGGCCCCCTACGAGCAGTACTTC	CASRGRAPYEQYF
TRBV11-3	TRBJ2-6	NA	NA	TGTGCCAGCAGCCTATATAGCTCTGGGGCCAACGTCCTGACTTTC	CASSLYSSGANVLTF
TRBV5-1	TRBJ2-7	NA	TRBD1	TGCGCCAGCAGCTACGGGACAGATTCCTACGAGCAGTACTTC	CASSYGTDSYEQYF
TRBV10-3	TRBJ2-1	NA	TRBD1	TGTGCCATCAGCCCAGGACAGGGAAATGGGAATGAGCAGTTCTTC	CAISPGQGNGNEQFF
TRBV7-2	TRBJ2-3	NA	TRBD1	TGTGCCAGCAGCTGGTCGACAGGGGGCGCAGATACGCAGTATTTT	CASSWSTGGADTQYF
TRBV5-8	TRBJ2-3	NA	TRBD2	TGTGCCAGCAGCTCCCGAGGGCCCCGTACTAGCGGGAGGCAAGATACGCAGTATTTT	CASSSRGPRTSGRQDTQYF
TRBV2	TRBJ1-1	NA	NA	TGTGCCAGCAGTGACGGGGGGAACACTGAAGCTTTCTTT	CASSDGGNTEAFF
TRBV7-2	TRBJ1-1	NA	NA	TGTGCCAGCAGCTTTAGCGGGATGAACACTGAAGCTTTCTTT	CASSFSGMNTEAFF
TRBV28	TRBJ2-3	many	NA	TGTGCCAGCAGTTTGGAGGGGATTTCTAGCACAGATACGCAGTATTTT	CASSLEGISSTDTQYF
TRBV11-3	TRBJ2-4	NA	NA	TGTGCCAGCAGCTTAAGAATCAGGTACGCCAAAAACATTCAGTACTTC	CASSLRIRYAKNIQYF
TRBV6-5	TRBJ2-1	NA	NA	TGTGCCAGCAGTTATATGGGCGGGACCGGTTTTGTCTTC	CASSYMGGTGFVF
TRBV29-1	TRBJ2-3	NA	NA	TGCAGCGTTGACAGGGGTGGGAACACAGATACGCAGTATTTT	CSVDRGGNTDTQYF
TRBV27	TRBJ2-7	once	TRBD2	TGTGCCAGCAGTTCGTATAGCGGGAGCTCCTACGAGCAGTACTTC	CASSSYSGSSYEQYF
TRBV5-6	TRBJ2-3	few	NA	TGTGCCAGCAGCACGGGAAATACGCAGTATTTT	CASSTGNTQYF
TRBV2	TRBJ2-5	NA	NA	TGTGCCAGCAGTGATCCCACTTTGAGGACCCAGTACTTC	CASSDPTLRTQYF
TRBV7-2	TRBJ2-1	once	NA	TGTGCCAGCAGCTTAGCGTTTGCCAGGGCCTGGGATGAGCAGTTCTTC	CASSLAFARAWDEQFF
TRBV6-4	TRBJ2-3	NA	TRBD1	TGTGCCAGCAGCCGAGGGGGCGCAGATACGCAGTATTTT	CASSRGGADTQYF
TRBV7-9	TRBJ1-3	few	NA	TGTGCCAGCAGCTTCCCGACAGTCCACTCTGGAAACACCATATATTTT	CASSFPTVHSGNTIYF
TRBV28	TRBJ1-4	NA	NA	TGTGCCAGCAGTTCCGTCAACAGGGCAGAGGGGGAAAAACTGTTTTTT	CASSSVNRAEGEKLFF
TRBV10-2	TRBJ2-3	NA	TRBD2	TGCGCCAGCAGTGGACTCGGGACTAGCCTCCCCACAGATACGCAGTATTTT	CASSGLGTSLPTDTQYF
TRBV5-4	TRBJ1-2	NA	NA	TGTGCCAGCAGCTTAGGTATGGGGGCGCCAAGCTATGGCTACACCTTC	CASSLGMGAPSYGYTF
TRBV5-1	TRBJ2-3	NA	TRBD2	TGCGCCAGCAGCGACCGGGGACTAGCGGGAGGGAACGTAGCCACAGATACGCAGTATTTT	CASSDRGLAGGNVATDTQYF
TRBV14	TRBJ1-1	NA	NA	TGTGCCAGCAGCCAAGTAACAGGCCGGACTGAAGCTTTCTTT	CASSQVTGRTEAFF
TRBV15	TRBJ2-2	NA	TRBD2	TGTGCCACCAGCAGAGATCGGGGGAGGGCCGGGGAGCTGTTTTTT	CATSRDRGRAGELFF
TRBV4-1	TRBJ2-7	NA	TRBD1	TGCGCCAGCAGCCAAGGGGACAGGGTCGGTGAGCAGTACTTC	CASSQGDRVGEQYF
TRBV19	TRBJ2-2	NA	TRBD2	TGTGCCAGTAGGGGGGGGTTGAGACCGAACACCGGGGAGCTGTTTTTT	CASRGGLRPNTGELFF
TRBV29-1	TRBJ2-7	NA	TRBD1	TGCAGCGTTGCCACGGGACAGACCTACGAGCAGTACTTC	CSVATGQTYEQYF
TRBV28	TRBJ1-1	NA	NA	TGTGCCAGCAGCCTTACAGGTGGTGCCACTGAAGCTTTCTTT	CASSLTGGATEAFF
TRBV4-1	TRBJ1-5	many	NA	TGCGCCAGCAGCCAAGATGGCGGGCTTGGCAATCAGCCCCAGCATTTT	CASSQDGGLGNQPQHF
TRBV2	TRBJ2-1	NA	TRBD2	TGTGCCAGCAGTCAGGGCGGAGGACTAGTCGTGTGGAATGAGCAGTTCTTC	CASSQGGGLVVWNEQFF
TRBV9	TRBJ2-7	NA	NA	TGTGCCAGCAGCCCGTACAACTCCTACGAGCAGTACTTC	CASSPYNSYEQYF
TRBV6-2/TRBV6-3	TRBJ2-1	NA	NA	TGTGCCAGCACCCCCGCCGACTCCCTGAATGAGCAGTTCTTC	CASTPADSLNEQFF
TRBV6-5	TRBJ1-1	NA	TRBD1	TGTGCCAGCAGACAGGGGGCTAGGACTGAAGCTTTCTTT	CASRQGARTEAFF
TRBV6-5	TRBJ1-5	NA	TRBD1	TGTGCCAGCAGTCGCGGACAGGGGGAATCTCAGCCCCAGCATTTT	CASSRGQGESQPQHF
TRBV5-1	TRBJ2-1	once	TRBD2	TGCGCCAGCAGCGTCACTAGCGGGGGGGTACTGCCGACCAATGAGCAGTTCTTC	CASSVTSGGVLPTNEQFF
TRBV28	TRBJ2-7	NA	TRBD1	TGTGCCAGCAGTCCCGTACAGGGGGCCAGGGAGCAGTACTTC	CASSPVQGAREQYF
TRBV5-1	TRBJ1-1	once	TRBD1	TGCGCCAGCACCACGGGACAGGGCACTGAAGCTTTCTTT	CASTTGQGTEAFF
TRBV5-1	TRBJ2-1	many	TRBD2	TGCGCCAGCAGCTTGGGGAGTAGCGGGGATTACAATGAGCAGTTCTTC	CASSLGSSGDYNEQFF
TRBV21-1	TRBJ2-7	NA	NA	TGTGCCAGCAGCAATCGGGACAGGACCTCCTACGAGCAGTACTTC	CASSNRDRTSYEQYF
TRBV7-9	TRBJ1-2	NA	NA	TGTGCCAGCAGCTTAGCGCAAGGCCAAGGCGGTGGCTACACCTTC	CASSLAQGQGGGYTF